This T cell receptor beta chain was observed in a study of beta chain features in type 1 diabetes. Study summary: All of the samples together had some 110 million sorted cells examined.

Note on this clone: Its cognate antigen is unknown.

The CDR3 contains 17 residues. The junction had 14 bases not matched to a gene; V was cut back by 4 bases and J by 3 bases. Looked up from germline, CDR1 is SGHRS and CDR2 is YFSETQ. The investigators reverse transcribed all of the isolated RNA, so they sequenced expressed TCRB transcripts. Method: immunoSEQ multiplex PCR; TCRdb's copy keeps in-frame clones and lacks some. Of fewer than 350,000 clones listed, about 7.8% were seen once; the top ten hold roughly 0.94%. Study-wide points: Diminished insertions and augmented deletions at VDJ junctions characterized type 1 diabetes patients. When Type 1 diabetes patients were examined, their TCRB CDR3s proved moderately but significantly shorter in all four CD4+ subsets. Researchers could not determine here whether HLA type influences TCRB rearrangement.

Sequencing was done on a sample of central memory CD4+ T cells from blood. This TCR derives from a woman in her late teens or twenties in good health. The gene calls are TRBV5-1 and TRBJ2-7; the match to TRBD1 covers 9 bases. CDR3 sequence (DNA): TGCGCCAGCAGCCTTGCCCCTCAGACAGGGGGGATCTACGAGCAGTACTTC. Protein: CASSLAPQTGGIYEQYF.